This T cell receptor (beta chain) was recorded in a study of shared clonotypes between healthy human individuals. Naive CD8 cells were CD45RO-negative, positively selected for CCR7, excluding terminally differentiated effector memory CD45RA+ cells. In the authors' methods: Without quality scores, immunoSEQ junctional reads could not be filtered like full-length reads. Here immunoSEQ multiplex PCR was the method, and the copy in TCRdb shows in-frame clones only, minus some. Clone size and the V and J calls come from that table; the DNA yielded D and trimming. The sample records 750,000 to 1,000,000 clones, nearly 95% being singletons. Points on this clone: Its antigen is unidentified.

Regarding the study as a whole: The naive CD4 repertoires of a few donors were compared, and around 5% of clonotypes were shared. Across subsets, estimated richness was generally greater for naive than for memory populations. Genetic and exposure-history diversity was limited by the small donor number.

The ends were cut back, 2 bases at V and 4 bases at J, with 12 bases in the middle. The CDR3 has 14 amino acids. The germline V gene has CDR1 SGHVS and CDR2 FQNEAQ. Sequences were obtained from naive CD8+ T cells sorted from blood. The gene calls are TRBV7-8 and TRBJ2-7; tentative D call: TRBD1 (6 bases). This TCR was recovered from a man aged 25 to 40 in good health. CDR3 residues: CASSLLDRFYEQYF. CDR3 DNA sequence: TGTGCCAGCAGCTTATTAGACAGGTTTTACGAGCAGTACTTC.